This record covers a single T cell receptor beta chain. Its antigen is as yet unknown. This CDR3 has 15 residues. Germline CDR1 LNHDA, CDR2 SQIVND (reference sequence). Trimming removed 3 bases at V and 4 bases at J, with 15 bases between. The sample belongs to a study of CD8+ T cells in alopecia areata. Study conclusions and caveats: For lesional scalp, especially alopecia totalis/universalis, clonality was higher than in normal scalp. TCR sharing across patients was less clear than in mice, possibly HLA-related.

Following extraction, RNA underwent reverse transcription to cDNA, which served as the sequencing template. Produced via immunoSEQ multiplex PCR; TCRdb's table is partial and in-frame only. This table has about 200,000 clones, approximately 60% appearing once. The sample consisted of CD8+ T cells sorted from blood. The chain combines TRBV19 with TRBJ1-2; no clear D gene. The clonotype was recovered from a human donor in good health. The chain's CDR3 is CASSMELSTAYGYTF. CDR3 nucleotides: TGTGCCAGTAGTATGGAACTTTCAACGGCCTATGGCTACACCTTC. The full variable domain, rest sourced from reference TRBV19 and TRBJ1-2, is DGGITQSPKYLFRKEGQNVTLSCEQNLNHDAMYWYRQDPGQGLRLIYYSQIVNDFQKGDIAEGYSVSREKKESFPLTVTSAQKNPTAFYLCASSMELSTAYGYTFGSGTRLTVV.